This TCR beta chain was observed in a study of shared clonotypes between healthy human individuals. Overall study findings and caveats: The sharing of about 5% of naive CD4 clonotypes was seen across a handful of donors.

Comment on this clone: Its antigen is currently unknown.

This table comes from immunoSEQ multiplex PCR, and its TCRdb copy is limited to in-frame clones, with some not included. The sample includes 950,000 to 1,100,000 clones, approximately 72% of them seen just once. The CDR3 extends over 11 amino acids. V shed 5 bases and J shed 10 bases, with 14 bases lying between them. Germline V gives CDR1 DFQATT, CDR2 SNEGSKA (reference sequence). The donors were all Caucasian adults (living in Nashville, Tennessee). This sequence joins TRBV20-1 and TRBJ1-2; no clear D gene. This TCR came from a man younger than 30 in good health. The sequenced material came from memory CD4+ T cells sorted from blood. Subset: CD45RA-negative fraction. The CDR3 nucleotides read TGCAGTGCTGAGTCGGGCCTATTCTACACCTTC. Translation gives CSAESGLFYTF.